This T cell receptor beta chain appears in the sequencing data of a study of cytomegalovirus exposure and HLA in healthy donors. The primer mix had 60 Vbeta and 13 Jbeta primers. Under the authors' procedure: In a later analysis, of 70 million to 85 million unique beta chains, about 12 million appeared in at least two donors. Assay used: immunoSEQ multiplex PCR; TCRdb lists only in-frame clones, some missing. Clone size and the V and J calls come from that table; the DNA yielded D and trimming. Among a few hundred thousand clones, about 79% were seen once, and the ten largest hold around 2%. The junction had 4 bases not matched to a gene; V was cut back by 5 bases and J by 0 bases. Germline assignment: CDR1 SGHVS and CDR2 FNYEAQ. This CDR3 is 16 amino acids long. Study outcomes and limitations: A few V segments could not be told apart, such as TRBV6-2 and TRBV6-3, and were left out.

For this clone: Its target is unknown.

Sequencing was carried out using PBMCs. The chain joins TRBV7-6 to TRBJ2-3; 11 bases line up with TRBD2. This receptor was obtained from a man aged 18 to 35 in good health and CMV-seronegative. The CDR3 sequence is CASSIGTSGSTDTQYF. The CDR3, as DNA: TGTGCCAGCAGCATCGGGACTAGCGGTAGCACAGATACGCAGTATTTT. Using reference TRBV7-6 and TRBJ2-3 for the parts outside the CDR3, the full variable domain is GAGVSQSPRYKVTKRGQDVALRCDPISGHVSLYWYRQALGQGPEFLTYFNYEAQQDKSGLPNDRFSAERPEGSISTLTIQRTEQRDSAMYRCASSIGTSGSTDTQYFGPGTRLTVL.